The 18 T cell receptor beta chains given below trace back to one sample, sequenced in a study of blood T cell repertoires in COVID-19. Using immunoSEQ multiplex PCR, the repertoire was profiled, and TCRdb retains in-frame clones only, with some absent. The repertoire consists of 65,000 to 90,000 clones, with about 80% occurring once and the leading ten covering approximately 27%. Sequences were obtained from peripheral blood. The receptor set was obtained from a human donor in a cohort sampled during active COVID-19.

As DNA, the CDR3 is TGTGCCAGTAAGGGACAACCGGGACAGCTTCAATCAGCGAACTATGGCTACACCTTC. Protein: CASKGQPGQLQSANYGYTF. V gene TRBV19 combines with J gene TRBJ1-2; 7 bases fit TRBD1. The CDR3 runs to 19 residues. Germline CDR1 reads LNHDA; CDR2 reads SQIVND (reference sequence). The J segment lost 2 bases and the V segment lost 7 bases, leaving 22 bases of the junction unmatched. Supplemented by reference TRBV19 and TRBJ1-2, the full variable domain reads DGGITQSPKYLFRKEGQNVTLSCEQNLNHDAMYWYRQDPGQGLRLIYYSQIVNDFQKGDIAEGYSVSREKKESFPLTVTSAQKNPTAFYLCASKGQPGQLQSANYGYTFGSGTRLTVV.

This clone was seen just once. Here the CDR3 DNA reads TGTGCCAGCAGTCGGAGGGGGGGCCTCAATGAGCAGTTCTTC. Translating gives CASSRRGGLNEQFF. The chain joins TRBV27 to TRBJ2-1; tentative D call: TRBD2 (7 bases). Trimming pared 5 bases from V and 6 bases from J, leaving 14 bases between. CDR3 length: 14 amino acids. Germline assignment: CDR1 MNHEY and CDR2 SMNVEV (reference sequence).

The chain is built from TRBV7-3 and TRBJ2-1; 10 bases are shared with TRBD2. After removal of 0 bases from V and 8 bases from J, the junction contained 7 bases not matched to a gene. Germline V CDR1 and CDR2: SGHTA, FQGTGA. CDR3 length: 16 residues. CDR3 DNA sequence: TGTGCCAGCAGCTTAACAGGACTAGCGGCCTATGATGAGCAGTTCTTC. Its protein product is CASSLTGLAAYDEQFF.

The chain uses TRBV19 and TRBJ2-3, with no clear D. The CDR3 has 12 amino acids. Germline lookup yields CDR1 LNHDA and CDR2 SQIVND (reference sequence). V dropped 5 bases and J dropped 4 bases, with 7 bases sitting between them. CDR3 residues: CASSQSADTQYF. The CDR3 DNA is TGTGCCAGTAGTCAATCGGCAGATACGCAGTATTTT.

The rearrangement links TRBV6-2 or TRBV6-3 to TRBJ1-2; 7 bases are a match to TRBD1. The V gene's germline CDR1 is MNHEY and CDR2 SVGEGT. The trim removed 2 bases at V and 4 bases at J, leaving 1 base unmatched. The CDR3 has 13 amino acids. CDR3 coding DNA: TGTGCCAGCAGTTACCAGGGGGGCTATGGCTACACCTTC. It translates to CASSYQGGYGYTF.

In its sample, this clone was seen a few times. This chain links TRBV10-3 with TRBJ2-7; D is possibly TRBD2 (6 bases). CDR1 and CDR2 (germline): ENHRY, SYGVKD. The CDR3 is made up of 13 amino acids. Trimming pared 10 bases from V and 4 bases from J, leaving 17 bases between. CDR3 loop: CASNQEGRYEQYF. For the CDR3, the DNA is TGTGCCAGCAATCAGGAGGGACGGTACGAGCAGTACTTC.

The chain couples TRBV7-8 to TRBJ1-1, with D possibly being TRBD1 (6 bases). Trimming shortened V by 5 bases and J by 1 base, and 20 bases separated the two germline ends. The V gene's germline CDR1 is SGHVS and CDR2 FQNEAQ. The CDR3 length is 17 residues. The CDR3 DNA reads TGTGCCAGCAGCCCCTCCAGGGGCCTGGGATGGAACACTGAAGCTTTCTTT. Its translation: CASSPSRGLGWNTEAFF.

The V and J genes are TRBV12-3 or TRBV12-4 and TRBJ1-2, with 9 bases that match TRBD1. The CDR3 runs 13 residues. The trim removed 4 bases at V and 8 bases at J, leaving 5 bases unmatched. Written as DNA, the CDR3 is TGTGCCAGCAGTTCCTGGGACAGGGAAGGCTACACCTTC. This encodes CASSSWDREGYTF.

In its sample, this clone was seen once. The chain uses TRBV18 and TRBJ1-5, with TRBD1 matching 7 bases. J gave up 8 bases and V 4 bases, and 8 bases lay outside the gene matches. The V gene's germline CDR1 is KGHSH and CDR2 LQKENI. The CDR3 sequence is 14 residues long. CDR3 nucleotide sequence: TGTGCCAGCTCACTACAGGGGTTCAAGAAGCCCCAGCATTTT. Its protein product is CASSLQGFKKPQHF.

V is TRBV7-2 and J is TRBJ2-1; the match to TRBD2 covers 11 bases. CDR1 and CDR2 from the germline V gene are SGHTA and FQGNSA. CDR3 size: 14 residues. V trimming: 5 bases; J trimming: 10 bases; junction bases outside the gene matches: 7. The CDR3 protein is CASSPPGLAVEQFF. The CDR3 coding sequence is TGTGCCAGCAGCCCACCGGGACTAGCGGTCGAGCAGTTCTTC. The full variable domain, its missing parts supplied by reference TRBV7-2 and TRBJ2-1, is GAGVSQSPSNKVTEKGKDVELRCDPISGHTALYWYRQSLGQGLEFLIYFQGNSAPDKSGLPSDRFSAERTGGSVSTLTIQRTQQEDSAVYLCASSPPGLAVEQFFGPGTRLTVL.

The CDR3, as DNA: TGTGCCAGCTCACCAGGTCTTCTTGCGGGCCAAGAGACCCAGTACTTC. It is translated as CASSPGLLAGQETQYF. This chain joins TRBV18 and TRBJ2-5; possible D gene TRBD2, 5 bases. The CDR3 is 16 amino acids. Germline lookup yields CDR1 KGHSH and CDR2 LQKENI. The V end lost 2 bases, the J end lost 1 base, and 14 bases lay between the germline ends.

CDR3 sequence reads: CASSQEASGDYGYTF. CDR3 bases: TGCGCCAGCAGCCAAGAGGCCTCAGGTGACTATGGCTACACCTTC. The chain carries TRBV4-1 and TRBJ1-2; D is unclear. Deletions cut 0 bases from V and 3 bases from J, with 11 bases between. The CDR3 runs 15 residues. Germline CDR1 MGHRA, CDR2 YSYEKL.

The V call is TRBV19, the J call TRBJ2-2; no reliable D call. CDR1 is LNHDA and CDR2 is SQIVND in the germline V gene (reference sequence). The CDR3 extends over 15 amino acids. Deletions cut 3 bases from V and 1 base from J, with 9 bases between. CDR3 protein: CASSINPGNTGELFF. The CDR3 DNA sequence: TGTGCCAGTAGTATCAATCCAGGGAACACCGGGGAGCTGTTTTTT.

V is TRBV20-1 and J is TRBJ1-6, with D uncertain. The CDR3 is 13 amino acids. Trimming removed 6 bases at V and 9 bases at J, with 15 bases between. The germline CDR1 and CDR2 sequences are DFQATT and SNEGSKA (reference sequence). The CDR3 DNA is TGCAGTGCCAGTGACACAGTCGGTTCACCCCTCCACTTT. Translating it yields CSASDTVGSPLHF.

The rearrangement uses TRBV4-1 and TRBJ2-3; D perhaps matches TRBD2 (6 bases). This CDR3 is 17 amino acids long. CDR1 is MGHRA and CDR2 is YSYEKL in the germline V gene. Trimming shortened V by 0 bases and J by 0 bases, and 13 bases separated the two germline ends. The CDR3 DNA reads as TGCGCCAGCAGCCAAGATCCCGGGAGCTGGAGCACAGATACGCAGTATTTT. This translates into CASSQDPGSWSTDTQYF.

The DNA of the CDR3 is TGTGCCAGCAGCCGTCCCGTGGGGGACATCTCCTACGAGCAGTACTTC. It yields the protein CASSRPVGDISYEQYF. V usage is TRBV3-1 (or the pseudogene TRBV3-2) and J usage is TRBJ2-7, with D possibly matching TRBD1 (6 bases). The germline V and J ends were trimmed by 4 bases and 0 bases, with 16 bases remaining between them. This CDR3 spans 16 amino acids. Germline V gene lookup returns CDR1 LGHDT and CDR2 YNNKEL (reference sequence).

This sequence joins TRBV24-1 and TRBJ1-1, with unresolved D. CDR1 is KGHDR, CDR2 SFDVKD, per germline. This CDR3 spans 13 amino acids. V dropped 3 bases and J dropped 11 bases, with 15 bases sitting between them. CDR3 bases: TGTGCCACCAGTGATGGAGGCTCGGGCACGGCTTTCTTT. This translates into CATSDGGSGTAFF.

V gene TRBV15 combines with J gene TRBJ1-6; D not certain. This CDR3 is 13 amino acids long. Looked up from germline, CDR1 is LNHNV and CDR2 is YYDKDF (reference sequence). The V end was cut by 1 base, the J end by 7 bases, with 5 bases between. This chain's CDR3 is CATSRVPNSPLHF. The CDR3 coding sequence is TGTGCCACCAGCAGAGTCCCGAATTCACCCCTCCACTTT. The entire variable domain, with the rest obtained from reference TRBV15 and TRBJ1-6, is as follows: DAMVIQNPRYQVTQFGKPVTLSCSQTLNHNVMYWYQQKSSQAPKLLFHYYDKDFNNEADTPDNFQSRRPNTSFCFLDIRSPGLGDTAMYLCATSRVPNSPLHFGNGTRLTVT.